The 26 T cell receptor beta chains below were found in one sample sequenced in a study of CD8+ T cells in alopecia areata. Once RNA had been extracted, it was reverse transcribed into cDNA to act as the sequencing template. TCRdb's table, derived via immunoSEQ multiplex PCR, lists solely in-frame clones and lacks some. The sample contains 150,000 to 180,000 clones, approximately 53% of which appear only once. Sequencing was performed on CD8+ T cells sorted from blood, taken at week 0. The receptors derive from a human donor with alopecia areata.

This clone was seen a handful of times. The chain carries TRBV30 and TRBJ1-1; TRBD1 agrees at 7 bases. V was pared by 3 bases and J by 7 bases, with 5 bases of the junction left unmatched. CDR3 length: 12 residues. The germline V gene has CDR1 GTSNPN and CDR2 SVGIG (reference sequence). CDR3 protein: CAWSAGTVEAFF. The CDR3 DNA reads as TGTGCCTGGAGCGCCGGGACAGTTGAAGCTTTCTTT.

The chain links TRBV30 to TRBJ2-1, with D unclear. The CDR3 is 13 amino acids. Trimming pared 3 bases from V and 8 bases from J, leaving 14 bases between. CDR1 GTSNPN and CDR2 SVGIG come from the germline V gene (reference sequence). The CDR3 region is CAWSRNSVDEQFF. The CDR3, as DNA: TGTGCCTGGAGCCGAAACAGTGTAGATGAGCAGTTCTTC.

This clone was observed a few times. The chain links TRBV4-1 to TRBJ1-4; the D gene is possibly TRBD1 (6 bases). The CDR3 extends over 15 amino acids. Looked up from germline, CDR1 is MGHRA and CDR2 is YSYEKL. Trimming shortened V by 5 bases and J by 4 bases, and 14 bases separated the two germline ends. CDR3 nucleotides: TGCGCCAGCAGCTTCCGGGACACGGGTAATGAAAAACTGTTTTTT. Protein sequence: CASSFRDTGNEKLFF.

The chain joins TRBV6-5 to TRBJ1-4; D is unclear. With 2 bases removed from V and 8 bases from J, the gap between germline ends came to 12 bases. The CDR3 runs 14 residues. Germline CDR1 and CDR2: MNHEY and SVGAGI. The CDR3 DNA sequence: TGTGCCAGCAGTTACACCATGTTGGGAGAAAAACTGTTTTTT. Translated, it gives CASSYTMLGEKLFF.

On this clone itself: Given a far larger clone just one base away, this is likely a sequencing read error. The chain employs TRBV13 and TRBJ2-3; D unresolved. CDR3 length equals 12 residues. The V and J ends lost 6 bases and 1 base respectively, with 5 bases between them. Germline-derived CDR1 and CDR2 are PRHDT and FYEKMQ (reference sequence). CDR3 residues: CASSGGTDTQYF. The CDR3 DNA reads as TGTGCCAGCAGTGGGGGCACAGATACGCAGTATTTT.

This chain links TRBV29-1 with TRBJ2-7; D not certain. CDR3 length: 13 amino acids. CDR1 is SQVTM, CDR2 ANQGSEA, per germline. Trimming cost V 0 bases and J 6 bases, with 12 bases left between them. CDR3 sequence reads: CSVEDHPAAEQYF. The CDR3 DNA is TGCAGCGTTGAAGATCACCCGGCGGCCGAGCAGTACTTC.

V gene TRBV29-1 combines with J gene TRBJ1-1; weak D call: TRBD1 (5 bases). Germline CDR1 and CDR2: SQVTM and ANQGSEA. The V end lost 0 bases, the J end lost 3 bases, and 8 bases lay between the germline ends. The CDR3 contains 13 residues. The CDR3 DNA sequence: TGCAGCGTTGAAGATTCACAGGACACTGAAGCTTTCTTT. Protein product: CSVEDSQDTEAFF. Using reference TRBV29-1 and TRBJ1-1 for the parts outside the CDR3, the full variable domain is SAVISQKPSRDICQRGTSLTIQCQVDSQVTMMFWYRQQPGQSLTLIATANQGSEATYESGFVIDKFPISRPNLTFSTLTVSNMSPEDSSIYLCSVEDSQDTEAFFGQGTRLTVV.

The V and J genes are TRBV6-5 and TRBJ1-1; 7 positions agree with TRBD1. The V segment lost 5 bases and the J segment 5 bases; nucleotides outside the gene matches: 8. CDR3 length equals 14 residues. Per germline, CDR1 MNHEY and CDR2 SVGAGI. The CDR3 region has the DNA TGTGCCAGCAGTGATAGACAGGGAGGAACTGAAGCTTTCTTT. It specifies CASSDRQGGTEAFF.

V and J are TRBV10-2 and TRBJ2-7; D gene ambiguous. V lost 8 bases to trimming and J lost 4 bases, with 6 bases between them. Germline V gene data show CDR1 as WSHSY and CDR2 as SAAADI. The CDR3 loop spans 10 amino acids. DNA for the CDR3: TGCGCCAGCGGTCCTTACGAGCAGTACTTC. Its protein is CASGPYEQYF.

This chain joins TRBV7-2 and TRBJ2-3; 8 bases are a match to TRBD2. The V gene's germline CDR1 is SGHTA and CDR2 FQGNSA. After removal of 1 base from V and 3 bases from J, the junction contained 3 bases not matched to a gene. The CDR3 loop spans 15 amino acids. The CDR3 DNA is TGTGCCAGCAGCTTAGTCGGGGGGGAGACAGATACGCAGTATTTT. It yields the protein CASSLVGGETDTQYF.

The rearrangement links TRBV30 to TRBJ1-2; no definite D call. The V end lost 0 bases, the J end lost 6 bases, and 11 bases lay between the germline ends. Germline-derived CDR1 and CDR2 are GTSNPN and SVGIG (reference sequence). The CDR3 has 13 residues. As DNA, the CDR3 is TGTGCCTGGAGTGTAGGGTGGAACGATGGCTACACCTTC. This gives the protein CAWSVGWNDGYTF.

This clone occurred a few times. The gene calls are TRBV13 and TRBJ1-1; D gene unclear. Germline CDR1 is PRHDT and CDR2 is FYEKMQ (reference sequence). V shed 3 bases and J shed 5 bases, with 7 bases lying between them. The CDR3 spans 12 residues. CDR3 coding DNA: TGTGCCAGCAGCTTCCCCATGACTGAAGCTTTCTTT. This codes for CASSFPMTEAFF.

The rearrangement links TRBV14 to TRBJ2-2; either TRBD1 or TRBD2 may supply D (5 bases each). This CDR3 has 15 amino acids. Per germline, CDR1 SGHDN and CDR2 FVKESK. With 1 base removed from V and 3 bases from J, the gap between germline ends came to 9 bases. CDR3 in amino acids: CASSQAGLYTGELFF. Here the CDR3 DNA reads TGTGCCAGCAGCCAAGCGGGGCTGTACACCGGGGAGCTGTTTTTT.

The rearrangement joins TRBV30 to TRBJ1-2; D uncertain. This CDR3 comprises 13 residues. CDR1 and CDR2 (germline): GTSNPN, SVGIG (reference sequence). The ends were cut back, 2 bases at V and 4 bases at J, with 11 bases in the middle. CDR3 bases: TGTGCCTGGAGTTTGAGTGAGGGCTATGGCTACACCTTC. Its protein product is CAWSLSEGYGYTF.

This clone occurred a few times. This chain joins TRBV7-2 and TRBJ2-7, with D unclear. Germline V CDR1 and CDR2: SGHTA, FQGNSA. The V gene lost 5 bases and the J gene lost 4 bases, with 6 bases spanning the gap. CDR3 length equals 11 residues. In nucleotides, the CDR3 is TGTGCCAGCAGCCCACCGTACGAGCAGTACTTC. Translation gives CASSPPYEQYF.

This clone was counted only a few times. The chain employs TRBV4-1 and TRBJ2-7, with a tentative D call TRBD1 (5 bases). Looked up from germline, CDR1 is MGHRA and CDR2 is YSYEKL. The V and J ends lost 1 base and 3 bases respectively, with 10 bases between them. This CDR3 has 14 residues. The CDR3 is CASSQGPGHYEQYF. Here the CDR3 DNA reads TGCGCCAGCAGCCAAGGCCCCGGACACTACGAGCAGTACTTC.

The rearrangement uses TRBV5-6 and TRBJ1-5; perhaps TRBD1 as D (6 bases). There are 16 residues in the CDR3. With 0 bases removed from V and 6 bases from J, the gap between germline ends came to 16 bases. CDR1 and CDR2 from the germline V gene are SGHDT and YYEEEE. CDR3 coding DNA: TGTGCCAGCAGCTTGGATGGGGGGGGCTCGGGTCAGCCCCAGCATTTT. Its protein product is CASSLDGGGSGQPQHF.

The chain recombines TRBV9 with TRBJ2-7; maybe TRBD2 (7 bases). This CDR3 contains 15 residues. Deletions cut 4 bases from V and 0 bases from J, with 14 bases between. CDR1 SGDLS and CDR2 YYNGEE come from the germline V gene. CDR3 DNA sequence: TGTGCCAGCAGCCCCACGGGGGGCTACTCCTACGAGCAGTACTTC. Its protein is CASSPTGGYSYEQYF. Supplemented by reference TRBV9 and TRBJ2-7, the full variable domain reads DSGVTQTPKHLITATGQRVTLRCSPRSGDLSVYWYQQSLDQGLQFLIQYYNGEERAKGNILERFSAQQFPDLHSELNLSSLELGDSALYFCASSPTGGYSYEQYFGPGTRLTVT.

This chain links TRBV29-1 with TRBJ1-1, with TRBD1 matching over 10 bases. The CDR3 has 14 residues. Trimming at V came to 7 bases and at J to 3 bases, leaving 8 bases not matched to a gene. Per germline, CDR1 SQVTM and CDR2 ANQGSEA. Here the CDR3 DNA reads TGCAGCGCCATGACAGGGGGCGAGCACACTGAAGCTTTCTTT. Translated: CSAMTGGEHTEAFF. Drawing the rest from reference TRBV29-1 and TRBJ1-1, the complete variable domain is SAVISQKPSRDICQRGTSLTIQCQVDSQVTMMFWYRQQPGQSLTLIATANQGSEATYESGFVIDKFPISRPNLTFSTLTVSNMSPEDSSIYLCSAMTGGEHTEAFFGQGTRLTVV.

The gene calls are TRBV2 and TRBJ1-1; the D gene is possibly TRBD1 (5 bases). The CDR3 spans 16 residues. V gave up 7 bases and J gave up 2 bases, with 20 bases separating them. In germline, CDR1 is SNHLY, CDR2 FYNNEI. The CDR3 bases are TGTGCCAGCAATCCCCACGGAGAGGGGCCTAACACTGAAGCTTTCTTT. Translated: CASNPHGEGPNTEAFF.

This clone has a handful of counts. The rearrangement uses TRBV29-1 and TRBJ1-2; D unclear. CDR1 is SQVTM and CDR2 is ANQGSEA in the germline V gene. V was pared by 6 bases and J by 4 bases, with 12 bases between. The CDR3 totals 12 residues. The CDR3 loop reads CSVGLGVYGYTF. CDR3 sequence (DNA): TGCAGCGTGGGTTTAGGTGTCTATGGCTACACCTTC.

This clone was counted only a few times. The genes are TRBV4-1 and TRBJ1-5; no clear D gene. The CDR3 is 17 residues long. V was cut by 1 base and J by 0 bases, with 13 bases left in between. Germline CDR1 is MGHRA and CDR2 is YSYEKL. The CDR3 DNA reads as TGCGCCAGCAGCCAAGGATACAAATACAATAGCAATCAGCCCCAGCATTTT. Translated, it gives CASSQGYKYNSNQPQHF.

The DNA of the CDR3 is TGTGCCAGCAGCGTAGGACAGAATCCCACTCAGCAGTTCTTC. This codes for CASSVGQNPTQQFF. J is TRBJ2-1 and V is TRBV9, with D possibly being TRBD1 (5 bases). CDR1 is SGDLS, CDR2 YYNGEE, per germline. Trimming left V 0 bases short and J 11 bases short, with 15 bases between. This CDR3 comprises 14 residues.

The chain links TRBV5-1 to TRBJ1-5; D remains unclear. The CDR3 sequence is 16 residues long. Germline CDR1 and CDR2: SGHRS and YFSETQ. V gave up 0 bases and J gave up 3 bases, with 13 bases separating them. The CDR3 reads CASSLGAGGVNQPQHF. DNA of the CDR3: TGCGCCAGCAGCTTGGGGGCCGGCGGGGTCAATCAGCCCCAGCATTTT.

The V and J genes are TRBV5-6 and TRBJ1-5; tentatively, D is TRBD1 (6 bases). The CDR3 is made up of 14 amino acids. The V end lost 0 bases, the J end lost 5 bases, and 9 bases lay between the germline ends. The germline gives CDR1 SGHDT, CDR2 YYEEEE. CDR3 amino acids: CASSLVGGHQPQHF. The CDR3 DNA reads TGTGCCAGCAGCTTGGTCGGGGGCCATCAGCCCCAGCATTTT.

The V and J genes are TRBV30 and TRBJ2-7; the D gene could be TRBD1 or TRBD2 (5 bases each). V was cut by 1 base and J by 0 bases, with 7 bases left in between. Looked up from germline, CDR1 is GTSNPN and CDR2 is SVGIG (reference sequence). This CDR3 region has 13 residues. The CDR3 reads CAWSAGPSYEQYF. The CDR3 nucleotides read TGTGCCTGGAGTGCGGGGCCCTCCTACGAGCAGTACTTC.